Listed below are T cell receptor beta chains from one sample, sequenced in a study of cytomegalovirus exposure and HLA in healthy donors. Sequenced by immunoSEQ multiplex PCR; TCRdb stores in-frame clones only, minus some. The table for this sample gives about 120,000 clones. Sequences were obtained from PBMCs. These receptor sequences come from a middle-aged man in good health and CMV-seropositive. Both conserved end residues are trimmed from each CDR3.

CDR3 length	V gene	J gene	CDR3 protein
13	TRBV28	TRBJ2-2	ASSIYRGNTGELF
16	TRBV5-1	TRBJ1-6	ASSSTDRASSYNSPLH
11	TRBV6-5	TRBJ1-1	ASTNGGNTEAF
11	TRBV7-3	TRBJ2-3	ASSLSPTDTQY
11	TRBV29-1	TRBJ2-7	SVIGGSSYEQY
13	TRBV27	TRBJ2-1	ASSLTAGGYNEQF
11	TRBV19	TRBJ1-1	ASSSGGDTEAF
14	TRBV5-1	TRBJ2-1	ASTSGLAPSYNEQF
14	TRBV13	TRBJ2-1	ASSLDDGRGINEQF
15	TRBV5-1	TRBJ2-7	ASSSTRTGGGIDEQY
13	TRBV28	TRBJ1-2	ASSPLGGVVYGYT
12	TRBV2	TRBJ1-1	ASRGDRGNTEAF
12	TRBV4-1	TRBJ2-7	ASSSYGSSYEQY
11	TRBV18	TRBJ1-2	ASSPERRSGYT
11	TRBV27	TRBJ2-1	ASSRYEYNEQF
14	TRBV11-3	TRBJ2-1	ASSLVASGSYNEQF
11	TRBV19	TRBJ1-2	ASSDRAGYGYT
13	TRBV28	TRBJ1-1	ASSLADRLNTEAF
12	TRBV7-3	TRBJ2-3	ASSNGGRTDTQY
11	TRBV29-1	TRBJ2-1	SVAAGNYNEQF
12	TRBV14	TRBJ1-1	ASSQYTENTEAF
15	TRBV19	TRBJ2-3	ASSALAGRTSTDTQY
11	TRBV7-7	TRBJ2-5	ASSRDFGETQY
14	TRBV5-4	TRBJ1-1	ASSLGDRGLNTEAF
11	TRBV6-6	TRBJ1-1	ASSWTGNTEAF
11	TRBV7-9	TRBJ2-4	ASSFLAKNIQY
11	TRBV2	TRBJ2-1	ASSGDWDNEQF
15	TRBV9	TRBJ2-7	ASSPSSTSGKMGEQY
12	TRBV27	TRBJ2-7	ASGGGLASYEQY
12	TRBV2	TRBJ1-1	ASNIGGLNTEAF
17	TRBV19	TRBJ2-1	ASSIIETSGEGFRDEQF
13	TRBV19	TRBJ1-2	ASSIVNQGIDGYT
12	TRBV18	TRBJ2-2	ASSPRGIAGELF
14	TRBV7-9	TRBJ1-2	ASSLEPLVIGGGYT
16	TRBV13	TRBJ2-3	ASSLGRQVPPITDTQY
13	TRBV9	TRBJ2-5	ASSPGGGGGETQY
16	TRBV7-2	TRBJ2-3	ASSLTLAGGRGTDTQY
11	TRBV19	TRBJ2-3	ASTKGVTDTQY
12	TRBV25-1	TRBJ1-2	ASSAPGQNYGYT
13	TRBV11-2	TRBJ2-5	ASSLDRQLWETQY
13	TRBV5-4	TRBJ1-1	ASSLDGGGSTEAF
13	TRBV21-1	TRBJ1-2	ASSARDRGKDGYT
8	TRBV6-6	TRBJ2-1	ASRATDEF
12	TRBV2	TRBJ2-7	ASSDGYRAYEQY
12	TRBV9	TRBJ2-1	ASSVDNRGVEQF
11	TRBV10-2	TRBJ2-7	ASRDSSSYEQY
11	TRBV18	TRBJ2-7	ASSQSGLYEQY
9	TRBV30	TRBJ1-1	AWRANTEAF
12	TRBV6-6	TRBJ1-2	ASTGQGASGGYT
13	TRBV5-1	TRBJ2-2	ASSLGPGRTGELF
15	TRBV4-3	TRBJ1-4	ASSQDGRAMRDEKLF
11	TRBV29-1	TRBJ2-2	SVEAGFTGELF
17	TRBV9	TRBJ1-4	ASSAGTGGSHATNEKLF
15	TRBV5-5	TRBJ2-2	ASSFPAGRVNTGELF